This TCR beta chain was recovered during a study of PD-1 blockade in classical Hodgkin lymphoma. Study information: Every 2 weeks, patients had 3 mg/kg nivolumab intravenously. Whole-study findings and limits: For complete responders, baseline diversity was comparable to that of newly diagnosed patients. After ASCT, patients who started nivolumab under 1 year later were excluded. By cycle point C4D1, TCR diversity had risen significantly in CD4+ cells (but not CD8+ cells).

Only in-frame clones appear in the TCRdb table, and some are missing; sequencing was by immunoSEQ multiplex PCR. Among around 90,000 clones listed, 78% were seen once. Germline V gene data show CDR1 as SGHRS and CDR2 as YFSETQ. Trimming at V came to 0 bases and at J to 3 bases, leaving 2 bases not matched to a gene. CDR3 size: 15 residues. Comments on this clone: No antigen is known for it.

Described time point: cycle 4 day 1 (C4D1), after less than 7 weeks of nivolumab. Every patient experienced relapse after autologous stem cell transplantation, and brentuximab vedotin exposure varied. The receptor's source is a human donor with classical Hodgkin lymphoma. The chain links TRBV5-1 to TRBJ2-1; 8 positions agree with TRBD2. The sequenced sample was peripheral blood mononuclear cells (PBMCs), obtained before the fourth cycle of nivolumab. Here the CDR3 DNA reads TGCGCCAGCAGCTTGGCGGGAGGGCTCTACAATGAGCAGTTCTTC. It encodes CASSLAGGLYNEQFF.